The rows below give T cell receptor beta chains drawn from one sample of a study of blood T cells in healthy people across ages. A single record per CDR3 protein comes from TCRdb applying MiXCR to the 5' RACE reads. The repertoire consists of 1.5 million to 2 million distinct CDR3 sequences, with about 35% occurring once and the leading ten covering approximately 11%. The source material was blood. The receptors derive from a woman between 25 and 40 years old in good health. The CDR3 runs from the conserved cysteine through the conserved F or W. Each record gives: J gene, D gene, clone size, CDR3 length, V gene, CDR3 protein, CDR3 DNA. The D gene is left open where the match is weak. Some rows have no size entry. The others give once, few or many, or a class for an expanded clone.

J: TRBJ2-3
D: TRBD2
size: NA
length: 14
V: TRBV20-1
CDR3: CSALEGGGADTQYF
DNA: TGCAGTGCACTCGAAGGCGGGGGGGCAGATACGCAGTATTTT

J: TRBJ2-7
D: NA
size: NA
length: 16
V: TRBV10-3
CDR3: CAVSEFADAPGYEQYF
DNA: TGTGCCGTCAGTGAGTTTGCCGACGCACCAGGCTACGAGCAGTACTTC

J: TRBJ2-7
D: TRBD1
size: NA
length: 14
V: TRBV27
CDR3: CASSGDREFGEQYF
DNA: TGTGCCAGCAGTGGGGACAGGGAGTTTGGCGAGCAGTACTTC

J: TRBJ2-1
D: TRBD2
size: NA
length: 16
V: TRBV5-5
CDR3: CASRTRTSGSYNEQFF
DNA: TGTGCCAGCAGAACCAGAACTAGCGGCTCCTACAATGAGCAGTTCTTC

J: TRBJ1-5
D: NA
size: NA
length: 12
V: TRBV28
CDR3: CASTLAGKPQHF
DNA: TGTGCCAGCACTTTAGCCGGGAAGCCCCAGCATTTT

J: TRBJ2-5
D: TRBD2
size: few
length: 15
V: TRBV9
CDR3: CASSKTSGRSETQYF
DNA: TGTGCCAGCAGCAAGACGAGCGGGAGATCGGAGACCCAGTACTTC

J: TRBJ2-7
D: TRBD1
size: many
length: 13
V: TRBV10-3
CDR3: CAISDDRAYEQYF
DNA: TGTGCCATCAGCGACGACAGGGCCTACGAGCAGTACTTC

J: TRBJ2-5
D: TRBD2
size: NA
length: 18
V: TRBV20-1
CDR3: CSARDPLAANFFQETQYF
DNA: TGCAGTGCTAGAGATCCCCTAGCGGCAAATTTCTTCCAAGAGACCCAGTACTTC

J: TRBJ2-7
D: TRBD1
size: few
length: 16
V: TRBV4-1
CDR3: CASSQEETGATYEQYF
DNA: TGCGCCAGCAGCCAAGAGGAGACAGGGGCAACCTACGAGCAGTACTTC

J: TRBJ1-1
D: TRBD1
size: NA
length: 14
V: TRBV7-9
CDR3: CASSPFTGGAEAFF
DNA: TGTGCCAGCAGCCCTTTTACAGGGGGCGCCGAAGCTTTCTTT

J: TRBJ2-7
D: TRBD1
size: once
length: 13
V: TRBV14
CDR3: CASSSDRGTEQYF
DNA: TGTGCCAGCAGTTCGGACAGGGGAACCGAGCAGTACTTC

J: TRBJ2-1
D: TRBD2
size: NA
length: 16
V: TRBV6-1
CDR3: CASSEIAGETYNEQFF
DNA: TGTGCCAGCAGTGAAATAGCGGGGGAAACTTACAATGAGCAGTTCTTC

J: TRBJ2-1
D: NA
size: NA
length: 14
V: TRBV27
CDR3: CASSDDGLYNEQFF
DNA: TGTGCCAGCAGCGACGACGGCCTTTACAATGAGCAGTTCTTC

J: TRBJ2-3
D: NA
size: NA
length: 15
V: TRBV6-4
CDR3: CASSVEEPSTDTQYF
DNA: TGTGCCAGCAGTGTGGAAGAACCTAGCACAGATACGCAGTATTTT

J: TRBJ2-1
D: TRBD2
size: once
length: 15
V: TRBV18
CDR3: CASSLAGGRPNQQFF
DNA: TGTGCCAGCTCACTAGCGGGAGGCCGCCCGAACCAGCAGTTCTTC

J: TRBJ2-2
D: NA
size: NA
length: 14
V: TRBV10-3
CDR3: CAISESGNTGELFF
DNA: TGTGCCATCAGTGAGTCTGGAAACACCGGGGAGCTGTTTTTT

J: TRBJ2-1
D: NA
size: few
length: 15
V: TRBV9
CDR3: CASSPEPTTYNEQFF
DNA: TGTGCCAGCAGCCCTGAGCCAACCACCTACAATGAGCAGTTCTTC

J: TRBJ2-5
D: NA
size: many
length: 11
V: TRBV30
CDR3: CAWSGGETQYF
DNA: TGTGCCTGGAGTGGAGGGGAGACCCAGTACTTC

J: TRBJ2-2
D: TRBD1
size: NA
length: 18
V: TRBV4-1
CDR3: CASSQHPLQGARTGELFF
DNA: TGCGCCAGCAGCCAACACCCACTACAGGGGGCGAGAACCGGGGAGCTGTTTTTT

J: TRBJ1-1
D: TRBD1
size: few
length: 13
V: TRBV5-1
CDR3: CASGDRANTEAFF
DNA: TGCGCCAGCGGGGACAGGGCGAACACTGAAGCTTTCTTT

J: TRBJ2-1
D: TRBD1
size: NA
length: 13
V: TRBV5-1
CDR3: CASSYGQDNEQFF
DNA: TGCGCCAGCAGCTACGGACAGGACAATGAGCAGTTCTTC

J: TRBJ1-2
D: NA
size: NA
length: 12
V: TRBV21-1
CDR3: CASSPRRGGYTF
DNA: TGTGCCAGCAGCCCCCGTAGGGGTGGCTACACCTTC

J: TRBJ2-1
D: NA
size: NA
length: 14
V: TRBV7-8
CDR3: CASSSPGTSNEQFF
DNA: TGTGCCAGCAGCTCACCCGGGACGTCCAATGAGCAGTTCTTC

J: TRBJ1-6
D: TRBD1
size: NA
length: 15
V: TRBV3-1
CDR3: CASSHPTGVDSPLHF
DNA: TGTGCCAGCAGCCATCCGACAGGGGTAGATTCACCCCTCCACTTT

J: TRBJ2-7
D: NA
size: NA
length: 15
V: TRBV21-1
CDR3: CASSKVGDRGYEQYF
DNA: TGTGCCAGCAGCAAAGTCGGGGACAGGGGTTACGAGCAGTACTTC

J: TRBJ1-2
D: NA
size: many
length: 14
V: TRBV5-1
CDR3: CASSADSSDYGYTF
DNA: TGCGCCAGCAGCGCCGACAGCTCTGACTATGGCTACACCTTC

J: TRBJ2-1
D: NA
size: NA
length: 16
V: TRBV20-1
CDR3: CSAQRRGGGSYNEQFF
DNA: TGCAGTGCTCAACGGCGAGGGGGAGGGTCGTACAATGAGCAGTTCTTC

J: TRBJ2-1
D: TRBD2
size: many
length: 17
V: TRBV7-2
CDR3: CASSLERLAGGVNEQFF
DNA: TGTGCCAGCAGCTTAGAGAGACTAGCGGGGGGGGTCAATGAGCAGTTCTTC

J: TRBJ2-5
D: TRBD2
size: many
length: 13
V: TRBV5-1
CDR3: CASRPGLEETQYF
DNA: TGCGCCAGCAGACCCGGACTAGAGGAGACCCAGTACTTC

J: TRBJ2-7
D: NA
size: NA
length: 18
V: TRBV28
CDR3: CASSLSGRAQSPTYEQYF
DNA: TGTGCCAGCAGTTTATCGGGCAGGGCTCAATCCCCAACCTACGAGCAGTACTTC

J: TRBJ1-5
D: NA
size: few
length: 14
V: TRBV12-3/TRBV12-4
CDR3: CASSFLGSNQPQHF
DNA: TGTGCCAGCAGTTTTTTAGGGAGCAATCAGCCCCAGCATTTT

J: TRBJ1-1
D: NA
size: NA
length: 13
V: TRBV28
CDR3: CASSLYWSTEAFF
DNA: TGTGCCAGCAGTTTATATTGGAGCACTGAAGCTTTCTTT

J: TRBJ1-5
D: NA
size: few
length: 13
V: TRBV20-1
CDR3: CSARDGPDQPQHF
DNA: TGCAGTGCTAGAGACGGGCCCGATCAGCCCCAGCATTTT

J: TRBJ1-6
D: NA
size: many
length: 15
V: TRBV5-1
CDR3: CASSLQRQGNSPLHF
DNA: TGCGCCAGCAGCTTACAGCGTCAGGGAAATTCACCCCTCCACTTT

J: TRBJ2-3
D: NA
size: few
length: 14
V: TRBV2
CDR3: CASGSATTADTQYF
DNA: TGTGCCAGCGGTTCGGCGACGACGGCAGATACGCAGTATTTT

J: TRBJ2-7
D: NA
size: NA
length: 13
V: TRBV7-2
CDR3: CASSFYGAYEQYF
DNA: TGTGCCAGCAGCTTCTACGGAGCTTACGAGCAGTACTTC

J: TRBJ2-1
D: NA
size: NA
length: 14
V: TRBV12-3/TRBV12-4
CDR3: CATITGRAYNEQFF
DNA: TGTGCCACAATTACGGGAAGAGCCTACAATGAGCAGTTCTTC

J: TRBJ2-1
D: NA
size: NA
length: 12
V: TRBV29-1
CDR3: CSVRTIGDEQFF
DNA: TGCAGCGTTCGGACCATAGGCGATGAGCAGTTCTTC

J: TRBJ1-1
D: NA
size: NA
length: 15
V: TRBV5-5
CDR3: CASSLMGGADTEAFF
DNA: TGTGCCAGCAGCCTAATGGGGGGGGCGGACACTGAAGCTTTCTTT

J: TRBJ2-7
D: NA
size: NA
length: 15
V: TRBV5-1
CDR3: CASSLGPSTEYEQYF
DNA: TGCGCCAGCAGCTTGGGACCCTCTACAGAGTACGAGCAGTACTTC